The 9 T cell receptor beta chains in this list originate from one sample, sequenced in a study of persistence of HIV-infected CD4 T cells (dated by TCRdb to 2020 to 2021). The antigens of these receptors remain unknown. The sample's treatment or condition, from its label and the paper: suppressive antiretroviral therapy. Lysates of CMV-infected fibroblasts were used at 9 to 10 ug/mL for cell stimulation. Nonresponding CD40L-negative CD69-negative CD45RO-high memory CD4+ T cells were sorted as memory populations depleted of antigen-responding cells. TCRbeta repertoires were sequenced from genomic DNA with the immunoSEQ hsTCRB assay version 4 in survey mode. In its TCRdb copy, this immuneACCESS table keeps in-frame sequences only and misses some clones. Where compared with another copy, unresolved V genes explain less than half of these, and the others have no known cause. This sample holds 25,000 to 30,000 clones; more than 75% were observed only once. Around 0.81% of the sample is taken by the ten largest.

Material: CD4+ T cells sorted from PBMCs after roughly 17-hour stimulation, obtained from a patient who received antiretroviral therapy. The sample's cell subset or site, from its label and the paper: CD40L-CD69- CD45RO-high memory CD4 T cells not responding to CMV lysate. These receptors all come from an adult woman with HIV who was CMV-seropositive.

This chain connects TRBV12-3 or TRBV12-4 to TRBJ1-5; unclear D gene. The CDR3 consists of 12 residues. The germline V and J ends were trimmed by 5 bases and 5 bases, with 7 bases remaining between them. Here the CDR3 DNA reads TGTGCCAGCAGTCCCCAATATCAGCCCCAGCATTTT. This codes for CASSPQYQPQHF.

This clone turned up a few times. V and J are TRBV2 and TRBJ1-6; 9 bases are shared with TRBD1. Germline CDR1 SNHLY, CDR2 FYNNEI. With 7 bases clipped from V and 10 bases from J, the junction kept 5 bases outside the gene matches. The CDR3 runs to 13 residues. CDR3 protein: CASTRQGESPLHF. In DNA form, the CDR3 reads TGTGCCAGCACTAGACAGGGGGAATCACCCCTCCACTTT.

J is TRBJ1-2 and V is TRBV29-1; D gene ambiguous. V gave up 3 bases and J gave up 12 bases, with 11 bases separating them. Germline values: CDR1 SQVTM, CDR2 ANQGSEA. The CDR3 has 10 residues. CDR3: CSVDSMLNTF. CDR3 DNA sequence: TGCAGCGTTGATTCGATGCTTAACACCTTC.

The genes are TRBV5-4 and TRBJ1-3; D remains ambiguous. This CDR3 spans 15 amino acids. The germline V gene has CDR1 SGHNT and CDR2 YYREEE (reference sequence). The ends were cut back, 2 bases at V and 3 bases at J, with 12 bases in the middle. CDR3 DNA sequence: TGTGCCAGCAGCTTAGGAGCCGGGAATGGAAACACCATATATTTT. Its translation: CASSLGAGNGNTIYF.

J is TRBJ2-1 and V is TRBV5-1, with unresolved D. The CDR3 is 13 residues long. Trimming stripped 4 bases from V and 12 bases from J, with 17 bases between. Germline V lookup: CDR1 SGHRS, CDR2 YFSETQ. The CDR3 region has the DNA TGCGCCAGCAGCAAGGACCTGCCGAGATTGCAGTTCTTC. This sequence encodes CASSKDLPRLQFF.

The genes are TRBV7-9 and TRBJ1-2; D may be TRBD1 (5 bases). Germline V gene sequence: CDR1 SEHNR, CDR2 FQNEAQ (reference sequence). The CDR3 contains 13 residues. Trimming took off 3 bases at V and 7 bases at J, with 12 bases between the two ends. CDR3 sequence (DNA): TGTGCCAGCAGCTTCGGGGCCGGGGGTGGCTACACCTTC. Translated: CASSFGAGGGYTF.

This chain links TRBV5-1 with TRBJ2-1, with D tentatively TRBD1 (6 bases). This CDR3 has 12 residues. Trimming removed 4 bases from V and 8 bases from J, with 10 bases in between. Germline V gives CDR1 SGHRS, CDR2 YFSETQ. The CDR3 nucleotides read TGCGCCAGCAGCACTGGGGGCCATGAGCAGTTCTTC. Protein sequence: CASSTGGHEQFF.

This chain links TRBV4-1 with TRBJ2-6; 7 bases are a match to TRBD1. CDR1 and CDR2 (germline): MGHRA, YSYEKL. This CDR3 has 17 residues. The trim removed 2 bases at V and 0 bases at J, leaving 4 bases unmatched. Here the CDR3 reads CASSQRQGSSGANVLTF. In DNA, the CDR3 is TGCGCCAGCAGCCAACGACAGGGAAGCTCTGGGGCCAACGTCCTGACTTTC.

V is TRBV2 and J is TRBJ2-2; D not certain. This CDR3 contains 13 residues. Deletions cut 8 bases from V and 7 bases from J, with 14 bases between. From germline, CDR1 is SNHLY and CDR2 FYNNEI. The CDR3 protein is CASLTSQGGELFF. In nucleotides, the CDR3 is TGTGCCAGCCTAACATCGCAAGGCGGGGAGCTGTTTTTT.